The present entry profiles one T cell receptor (beta chain) with its context. This clonotype was counted between two and nine times. The antigen it binds to is not known. Base qualities are missing; no much larger clone stands one base away. The germline V gene sets CDR1 to SGHTA and CDR2 to FQGNSA. The CDR3, from cysteine to phenylalanine, totals 14 residues. Left in the record is the CDR3 DNA by itself, 42 bases read in frame from the first base. V sheds 5 bases and J sheds 5 bases, leaving 13 bases between their ends. This entry belongs to a study of T-cell reconstitution after alpha-beta-depleted transplantation in children (dated by TCRdb to 2015 to 2016). Broadly, across the study: Using TCR repertoire profiling, the study quantitatively followed how T-cell immune reconstitution unfolded in children after TCRalphabeta/CD19-depleted allogeneic hematopoietic cell transplantation.

Library preparation was by PCR. Sequencer: Illumina HiSeq 2500. To normalize quantification of the TCRbeta repertoire, the TCR libraries were built with molecular barcoding that relied on unique molecular identifiers. The raw public reads went through TCRdb reprocessing: fastp at Q25, MiXCR clone calling, in-frame beta chains kept. One record per CDR3 amino acid sequence lists the most common genes and DNA. The sample table lists about 600,000 distinct CDR3 sequences, 8% to 11% of them with a count of one. About 4% of the sample is held by the ten biggest clonotypes. Sequences were derived from PBMCs from the stem cell graft donor, sampled from the stem cell graft. The source of this sequence is a human donor who donated a stem cell graft to a child with acute myeloid leukemia. The chain is encoded by TRBV7-2 joined to TRBJ2-1; the D region may be TRBD1 or TRBD2, each matching 5 bases equally. The CDR3 region: CASSRGDFNNEQFF. The DNA sequence reads TGTGCCAGCAGCAGGGGAGATTTTAACAATGAGCAGTTCTTC.